A selection of T cell receptor beta chains follows, all from one sample in a study of graft-versus-host responses after intestinal transplantation. TCRdb keeps only in-frame clones here, not all; method: immunoSEQ multiplex PCR. Among around 26,000 clones listed, approximately 94% were seen once. The starting material was PBMCs, obtained 156 days after intestinal transplant. The receptor set was obtained from a human patient who received an intestinal transplant, so some T cells may come from the graft donor. Each CDR3 is given without its conserved first and last residue.

j_call v_call cdr3_aa
TRBJ1-3 TRBV10-3 ATGDSLTGNTIY
TRBJ2-5 TRBV7-9 ASSLATRDQETQY
TRBJ1-1 TRBV4-1 ASSQVWERLETEAF
TRBJ2-2 TRBV5-6 ASSLGTGRGGELF
TRBJ2-3 TRBV4-1 ASSQVVASTDTQY
TRBJ1-2 TRBV10-2 ASSESGIINYGYT
TRBJ2-1 TRBV4-3 ASSHPKEDNEQF
TRBJ1-1 TRBV19 ASSIEGQGAF
TRBJ1-4 TRBV6-1 ASSRSREGEKLF
TRBJ2-3 TRBV7-2 ASSSNVPDTDTQY
TRBJ1-2 TRBV19 ASSTSRTGRGYT
TRBJ2-7 TRBV18 ASSKGQAYEQY
TRBJ2-3 TRBV7-3 ASSLSYTDTQY
TRBJ1-2 TRBV27 ASSSLHREVDYGYT
TRBJ2-1 TRBV19 ASSMGLAKSSYNEQF
TRBJ2-2 TRBV5-1 ASGLAGVTGELF
TRBJ2-7 TRBV6-5 ASSYELAGAYEQY
TRBJ2-1 TRBV7-8 ASQRGGFLNEQF
TRBJ2-7 TRBV27 ASSLRDRPFDEQY
TRBJ1-2 TRBV6-1 ASRPRRGGYT
TRBJ2-3 TRBV30 AWGGTSVATDTQY
TRBJ1-1 TRBV4-3 ASSPISGIYTEAF
TRBJ2-3 TRBV9 ASSVEGPSTDTQY
TRBJ2-1 TRBV4-1 ASSQTLPGPSVYNEQF
TRBJ2-7 TRBV19 ASSLRTSGRLFEQY
TRBJ1-6 TRBV6-5 ASSLRGFNSPLH
TRBJ2-1 TRBV11-3 ASSPHSSVNEQF
TRBJ1-1 TRBV30 AWSVFTWNTEAF
TRBJ1-3 TRBV5-1 ASSLEAHSGNTIY
TRBJ1-1 TRBV6-5 ASSYRQNTEAF
TRBJ1-6 TRBV5-8 ASSLGDRNNSPLH
TRBJ2-1 TRBV19 ASSRVLGNEQF
TRBJ1-1 TRBV6-1 ATMNTEAF
TRBJ1-3 TRBV15 ATSRVRTGTVSGNTIY
TRBJ1-1 TRBV7-8 ASSLVGLRKGHTEAF
TRBJ1-6 TRBV6-6 ASASSYNSPLH
TRBJ2-3 TRBV5-4 ASSYFTDTQY
TRBJ2-3 TRBV4-1 ASSQGLGDTQY
TRBJ2-7 TRBV27 ASSLSASYEQY
TRBJ1-1 TRBV6-5 ASSPGLEAF
TRBJ2-1 TRBV30 AWSVSDYNEQF
TRBJ2-7 TRBV4-2 ASSLRQGASEQY
TRBJ2-1 TRBV27 ASRPILAGGFVNEQF
TRBJ2-7 TRBV29-1 SAVLGQTYEQY
TRBJ1-1 TRBV5-1 ASRKWTDENTEAF
TRBJ2-7 TRBV18 ASSPRLRSYEQY
TRBJ2-7 TRBV9 ASSVGGSGGYEQY
TRBJ1-3 TRBV14 ASSQDPMGPGNTIY
TRBJ2-1 TRBV9 ASSTHPPGVDNEQF
TRBJ2-7 TRBV9 ASSVDPGRGYEQY